This T cell receptor beta chain was documented in a study of blood T cell repertoires in COVID-19. Individuals drawn from under 30 US areas were roughly 18 to 95 years old. Participants had their cohort set by participant-reported clinical history. Cohort 3 recovered donors had two negative PCRs, clearance, or symptom resolution. Only in-frame clones appear in the TCRdb table, and some are missing; sequencing was by immunoSEQ multiplex PCR. The sample contains about 310,000 clones, 70% to 90% of which appear only once. The CDR3 is 15 residues long. The germline CDR1 and CDR2 sequences are SGHDT and YYEEEE. The ends lost 6 bases at V and 5 bases at J; junction bases unmatched: 12.

The TCR comes from a woman in her 40s who had recovered from COVID-19. The V and J genes are TRBV5-6 and TRBJ2-5, with 8 bases that match TRBD1. The specimen sequenced was PBMCs or T cells enriched from blood (not recorded which). DNA for the CDR3: TGTGCCAGCACCACCCTGGGACAGGTCTACGAGACCCAGTACTTC. Protein product: CASTTLGQVYETQYF.